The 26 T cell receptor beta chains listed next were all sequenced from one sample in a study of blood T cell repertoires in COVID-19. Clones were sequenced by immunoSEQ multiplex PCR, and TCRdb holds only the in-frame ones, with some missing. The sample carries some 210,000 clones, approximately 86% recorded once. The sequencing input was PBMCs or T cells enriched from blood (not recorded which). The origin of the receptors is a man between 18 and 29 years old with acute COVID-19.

CDR3 DNA sequence: TGTGCCAGCAGGGTCTCGCAGGGGATCACAGATACGCAGTATTTT. This codes for CASRVSQGITDTQYF. The V and J genes are TRBV2 and TRBJ2-3; tentatively, D is TRBD1 (6 bases). The CDR3 is 15 amino acids. Trimming left V 6 bases short and J 2 bases short, with 15 bases between. Germline V gene sequence: CDR1 SNHLY, CDR2 FYNNEI.

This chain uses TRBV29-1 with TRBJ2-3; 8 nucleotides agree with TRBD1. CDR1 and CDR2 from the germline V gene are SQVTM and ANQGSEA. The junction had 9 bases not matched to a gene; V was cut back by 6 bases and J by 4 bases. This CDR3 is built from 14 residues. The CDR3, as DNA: TGCAGCGTCAGGACAGGGCATTCAGCAGATACGCAGTATTTT. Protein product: CSVRTGHSADTQYF.

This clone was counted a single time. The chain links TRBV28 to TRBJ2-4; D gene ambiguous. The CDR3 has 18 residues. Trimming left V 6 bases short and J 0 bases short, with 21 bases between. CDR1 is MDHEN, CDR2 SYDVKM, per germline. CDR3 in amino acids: CASSQWASRNPAKNIQYF. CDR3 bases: TGTGCCAGCAGCCAATGGGCCAGCAGGAATCCAGCCAAAAACATTCAGTACTTC.

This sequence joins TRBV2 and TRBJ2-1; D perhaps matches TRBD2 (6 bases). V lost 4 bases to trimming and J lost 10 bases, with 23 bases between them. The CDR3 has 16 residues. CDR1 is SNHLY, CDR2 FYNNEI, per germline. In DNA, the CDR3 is TGTGCCAGCAGTGGGGGCGTTAGCGGACTTTCTGGGGAGCAGTTCTTC. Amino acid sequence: CASSGGVSGLSGEQFF.

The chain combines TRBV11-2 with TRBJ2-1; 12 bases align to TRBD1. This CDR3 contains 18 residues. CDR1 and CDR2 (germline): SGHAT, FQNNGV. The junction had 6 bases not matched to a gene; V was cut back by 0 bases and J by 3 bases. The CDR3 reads CASSLDRDRGPSYNEQFF. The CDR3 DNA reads TGTGCCAGCAGCTTAGATCGGGACAGGGGGCCCAGCTACAATGAGCAGTTCTTC.

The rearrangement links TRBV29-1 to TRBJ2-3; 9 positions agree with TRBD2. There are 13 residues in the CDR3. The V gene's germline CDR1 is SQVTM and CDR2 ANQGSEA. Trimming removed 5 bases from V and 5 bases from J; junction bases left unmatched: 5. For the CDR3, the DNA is TGCAGCGTTCCGCGGGAGGGGGGAGATACGCAGTATTTT. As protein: CSVPREGGDTQYF.

This CDR3 reads CASSQLEWGSEQYF. The DNA for the CDR3 is TGTGCCAGCAGCCAACTAGAGTGGGGCTCCGAGCAGTACTTC. The chain joins TRBV14 to TRBJ2-7, with D possibly TRBD1 on 5 matching bases. Germline assignment: CDR1 SGHDN and CDR2 FVKESK. The V gene lost 2 bases and the J gene lost 6 bases, with 14 bases spanning the gap. This CDR3 has 14 amino acids.

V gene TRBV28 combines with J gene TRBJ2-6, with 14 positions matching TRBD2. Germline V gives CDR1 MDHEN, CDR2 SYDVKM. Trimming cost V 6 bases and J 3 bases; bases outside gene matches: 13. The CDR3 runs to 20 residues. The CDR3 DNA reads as TGTGCCAGCAGCACCCTGCCGGGGACTAGCGGGAGTAATGGGGCCAACGTCCTGACTTTC. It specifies CASSTLPGTSGSNGANVLTF.

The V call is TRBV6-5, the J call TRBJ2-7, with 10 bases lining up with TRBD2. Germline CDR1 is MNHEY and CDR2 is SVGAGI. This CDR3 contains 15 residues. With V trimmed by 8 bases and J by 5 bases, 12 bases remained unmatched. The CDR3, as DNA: TGTGCCAGCGAGACGGGCGGACTAGCGGACGACGAGCAGTACTTC. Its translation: CASETGGLADDEQYF.

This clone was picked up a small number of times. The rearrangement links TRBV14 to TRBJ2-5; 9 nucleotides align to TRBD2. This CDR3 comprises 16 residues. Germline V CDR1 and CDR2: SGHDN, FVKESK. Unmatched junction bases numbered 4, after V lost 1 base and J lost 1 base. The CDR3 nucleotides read TGTGCCAGCAGCCAAGGACTAGCGGCGATCCAAGAGACCCAGTACTTC. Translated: CASSQGLAAIQETQYF.

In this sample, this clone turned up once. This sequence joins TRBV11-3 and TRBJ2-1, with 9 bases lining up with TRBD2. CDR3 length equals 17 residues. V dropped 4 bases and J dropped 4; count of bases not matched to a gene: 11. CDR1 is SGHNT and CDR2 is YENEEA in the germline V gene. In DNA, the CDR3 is TGTGCCAGCAGCTCCGACTCCGGGACTAGCCTATACAATGAGCAGTTCTTC. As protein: CASSSDSGTSLYNEQFF.

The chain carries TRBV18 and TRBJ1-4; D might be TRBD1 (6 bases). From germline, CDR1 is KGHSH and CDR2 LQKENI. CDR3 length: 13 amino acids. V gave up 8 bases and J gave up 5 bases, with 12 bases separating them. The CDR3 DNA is TGTGCCAGCAACAGGGAAGACAATGAAAAACTGTTTTTT. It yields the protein CASNREDNEKLFF.

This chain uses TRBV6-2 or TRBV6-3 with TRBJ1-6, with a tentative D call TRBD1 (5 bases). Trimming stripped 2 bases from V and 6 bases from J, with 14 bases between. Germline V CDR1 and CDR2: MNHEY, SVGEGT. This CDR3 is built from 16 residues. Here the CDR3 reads CASSYNDNRRNSPLHF. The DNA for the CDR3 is TGTGCCAGCAGTTACAACGACAACAGGCGTAATTCACCCCTCCACTTT.

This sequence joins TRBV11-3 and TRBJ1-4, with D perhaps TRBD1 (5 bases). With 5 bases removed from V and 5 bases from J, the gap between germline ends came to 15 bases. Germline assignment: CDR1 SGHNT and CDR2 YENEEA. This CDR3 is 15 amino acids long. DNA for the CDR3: TGTGCCAGCAGCAAACAGGACGGCTTGAATGAAAAACTGTTTTTT. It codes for CASSKQDGLNEKLFF.

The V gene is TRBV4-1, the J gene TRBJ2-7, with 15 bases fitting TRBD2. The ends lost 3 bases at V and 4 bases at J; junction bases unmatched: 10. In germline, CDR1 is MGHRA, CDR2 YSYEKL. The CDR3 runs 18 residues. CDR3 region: CASSHPISGLAGGYEQYF. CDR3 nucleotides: TGCGCCAGCAGCCACCCGATTTCGGGACTAGCGGGAGGTTACGAGCAGTACTTC.

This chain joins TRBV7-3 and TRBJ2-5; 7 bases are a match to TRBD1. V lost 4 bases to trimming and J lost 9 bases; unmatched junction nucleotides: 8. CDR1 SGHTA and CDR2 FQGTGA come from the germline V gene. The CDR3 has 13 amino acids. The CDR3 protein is CASSSGGTEPQYF. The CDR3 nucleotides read TGTGCCAGCAGCTCAGGGGGAACCGAACCCCAGTACTTC.

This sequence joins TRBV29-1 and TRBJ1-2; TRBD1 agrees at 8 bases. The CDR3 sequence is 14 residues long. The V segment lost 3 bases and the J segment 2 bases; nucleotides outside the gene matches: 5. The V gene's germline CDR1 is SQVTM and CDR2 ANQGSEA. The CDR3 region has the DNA TGCAGCGTTGATCGACAGGGGAGGAACTATGGCTACACCTTC. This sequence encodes CSVDRQGRNYGYTF.

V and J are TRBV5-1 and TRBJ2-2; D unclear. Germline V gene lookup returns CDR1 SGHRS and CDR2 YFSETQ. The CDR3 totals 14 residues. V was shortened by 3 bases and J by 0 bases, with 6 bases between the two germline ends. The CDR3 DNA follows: TGCGCCAGCAGCTCCTTAACGAACACCGGGGAGCTGTTTTTT. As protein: CASSSLTNTGELFF. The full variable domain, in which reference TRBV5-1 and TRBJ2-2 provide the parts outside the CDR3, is KAGVTQTPRYLIKTRGQQVTLSCSPISGHRSVSWYQQTPGQGLQFLFEYFSETQRNKGNFPGRFSGRQFSNSRSEMNVSTLELGDSALYLCASSSLTNTGELFFGEGSRLTVL.

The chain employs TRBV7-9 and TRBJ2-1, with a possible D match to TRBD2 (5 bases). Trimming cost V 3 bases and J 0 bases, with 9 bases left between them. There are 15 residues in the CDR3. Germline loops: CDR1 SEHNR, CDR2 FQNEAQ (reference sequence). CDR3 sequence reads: CASSLSGNSYNEQFF. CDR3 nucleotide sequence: TGTGCCAGCAGCTTGAGCGGAAACTCCTACAATGAGCAGTTCTTC.

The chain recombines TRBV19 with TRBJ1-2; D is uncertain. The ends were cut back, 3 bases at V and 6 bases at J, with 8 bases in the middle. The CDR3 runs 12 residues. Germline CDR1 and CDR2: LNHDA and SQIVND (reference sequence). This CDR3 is CASSMTSDGYTF. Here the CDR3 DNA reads TGTGCCAGTAGTATGACATCAGATGGCTACACCTTC.

The DNA of the CDR3 is TGCGCCAGCAGTCACCCCGGACTAGCGGCCACAGATACGCAGTATTTT. Its protein product is CASSHPGLAATDTQYF. The V call is TRBV23-1, the J call TRBJ2-3; 10 bases map to TRBD2. TRBV23-1 is an open reading frame, and its role is uncertain. The J segment lost 2 bases and the V segment lost 3 bases, leaving 5 bases of the junction unmatched. This CDR3 has 16 residues.

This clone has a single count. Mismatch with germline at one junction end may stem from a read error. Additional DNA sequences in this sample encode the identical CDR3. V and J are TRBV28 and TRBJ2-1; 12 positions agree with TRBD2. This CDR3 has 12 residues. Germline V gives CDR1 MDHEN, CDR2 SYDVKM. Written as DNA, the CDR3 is TGCGCCAGCACTAGCGGGAGGAATGAGCAGTTCTTC. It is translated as CASTSGRNEQFF.

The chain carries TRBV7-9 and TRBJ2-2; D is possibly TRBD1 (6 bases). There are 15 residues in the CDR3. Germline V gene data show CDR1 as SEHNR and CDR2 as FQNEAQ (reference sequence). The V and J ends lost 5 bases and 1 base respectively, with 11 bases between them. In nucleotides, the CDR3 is TGTGCCAGCAGCGACCGGGACAAGAACACCGGGGAGCTGTTTTTT. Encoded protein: CASSDRDKNTGELFF.

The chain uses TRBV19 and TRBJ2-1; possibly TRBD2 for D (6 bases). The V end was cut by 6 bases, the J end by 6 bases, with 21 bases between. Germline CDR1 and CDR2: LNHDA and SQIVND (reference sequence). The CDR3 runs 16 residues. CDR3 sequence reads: CASRSLLALKGNEQFF. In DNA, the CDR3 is TGTGCCAGTAGGAGCCTACTAGCCCTCAAAGGCAATGAGCAGTTCTTC.

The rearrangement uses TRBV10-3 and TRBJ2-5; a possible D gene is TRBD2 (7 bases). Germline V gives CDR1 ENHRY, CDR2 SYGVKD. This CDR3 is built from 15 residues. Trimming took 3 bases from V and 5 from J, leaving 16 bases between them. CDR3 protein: CAISDVGRGGETQYF. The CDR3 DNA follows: TGTGCCATCAGTGATGTGGGCAGGGGAGGGGAGACCCAGTACTTC.

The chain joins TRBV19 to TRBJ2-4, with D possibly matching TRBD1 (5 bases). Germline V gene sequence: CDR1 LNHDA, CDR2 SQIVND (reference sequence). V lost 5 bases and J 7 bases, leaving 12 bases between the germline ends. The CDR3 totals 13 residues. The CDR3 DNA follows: TGTGCCAGTAGTGGCAGGGTTGAGAACATTCAGTACTTC. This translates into CASSGRVENIQYF.